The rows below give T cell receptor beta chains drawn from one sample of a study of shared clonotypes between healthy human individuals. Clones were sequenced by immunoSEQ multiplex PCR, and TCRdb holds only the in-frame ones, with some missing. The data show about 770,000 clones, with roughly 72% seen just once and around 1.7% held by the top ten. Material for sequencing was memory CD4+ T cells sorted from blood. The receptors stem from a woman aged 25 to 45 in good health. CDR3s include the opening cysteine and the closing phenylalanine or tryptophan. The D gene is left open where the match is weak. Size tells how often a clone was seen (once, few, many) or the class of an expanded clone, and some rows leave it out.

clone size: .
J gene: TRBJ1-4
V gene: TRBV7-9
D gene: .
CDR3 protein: CASSPSGGGGWDEKLFF
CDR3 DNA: TGTGCCAGCAGCCCGAGTGGAGGGGGAGGTTGGGATGAAAAACTGTTTTTT

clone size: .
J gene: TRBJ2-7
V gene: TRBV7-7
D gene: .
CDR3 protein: CASSFGRSGSPYEQYF
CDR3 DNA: TGTGCCAGCAGCTTTGGCCGCTCAGGGTCACCGTACGAGCAGTACTTC

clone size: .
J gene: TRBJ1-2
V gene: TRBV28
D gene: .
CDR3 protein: CASDGGARIGYTF
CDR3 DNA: TGTGCCAGCGACGGGGGGGCGAGGATTGGCTACACCTTC

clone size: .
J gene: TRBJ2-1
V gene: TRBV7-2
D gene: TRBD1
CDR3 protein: CASSPGGQEYNEQFF
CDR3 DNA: TGTGCCAGCAGCCCAGGCGGACAGGAGTACAATGAGCAGTTCTTC

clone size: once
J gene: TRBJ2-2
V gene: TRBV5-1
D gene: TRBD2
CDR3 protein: CASSLGLADLTGELFF
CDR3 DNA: TGCGCCAGCAGCTTGGGTCTAGCGGACTTAACCGGGGAGCTGTTTTTT

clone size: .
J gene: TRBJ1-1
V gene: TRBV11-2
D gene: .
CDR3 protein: CASSLSWGPGTEAFF
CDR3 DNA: TGTGCCAGCAGCTTATCGTGGGGGCCGGGCACTGAAGCTTTCTTT

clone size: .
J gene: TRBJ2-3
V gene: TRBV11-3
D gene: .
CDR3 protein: CASSSDRPFTDTQYF
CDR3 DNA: TGTGCCAGCAGCTCCGACCGTCCTTTCACAGATACGCAGTATTTT

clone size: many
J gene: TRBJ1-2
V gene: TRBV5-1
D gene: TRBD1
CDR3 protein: CASSLRDREGYTF
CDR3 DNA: TGCGCCAGCAGCTTACGGGACAGGGAGGGCTACACCTTC

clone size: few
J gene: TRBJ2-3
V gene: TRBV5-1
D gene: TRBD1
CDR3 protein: CASSSMTGADTQYF
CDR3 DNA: TGCGCCAGCAGCTCAATGACAGGGGCGGATACGCAGTATTTT

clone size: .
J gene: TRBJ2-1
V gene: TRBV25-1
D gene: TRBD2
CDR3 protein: CASRENGLAGVGEQFF
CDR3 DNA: TGTGCCAGCAGAGAAAACGGACTAGCGGGAGTTGGTGAGCAGTTCTTC

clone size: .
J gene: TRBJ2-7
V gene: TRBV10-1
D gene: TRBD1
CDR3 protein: CASSEGDRGYEQYF
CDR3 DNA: TGCGCCAGCAGTGAAGGGGACAGAGGCTACGAGCAGTACTTC

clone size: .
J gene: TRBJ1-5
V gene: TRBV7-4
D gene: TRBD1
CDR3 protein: CASSSPNPQGVQFSNQPQHF
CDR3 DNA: TGTGCCAGCAGCTCTCCGAACCCACAGGGGGTCCAATTTAGCAATCAGCCCCAGCATTTT

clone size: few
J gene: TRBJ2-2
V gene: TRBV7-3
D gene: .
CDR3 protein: CASSRNTGELFF
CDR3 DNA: TGTGCCAGCAGCCGAAACACCGGGGAGCTGTTTTTT

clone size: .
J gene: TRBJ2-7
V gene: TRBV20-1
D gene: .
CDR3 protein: CSARLGDEQYF
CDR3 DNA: TGCAGTGCGAGACTGGGGGACGAGCAGTACTTC

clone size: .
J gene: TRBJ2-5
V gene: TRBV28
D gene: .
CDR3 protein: CASSLSAGNQETQYF
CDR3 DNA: TGTGCCAGCAGTTTGTCCGCCGGTAACCAAGAGACCCAGTACTTC

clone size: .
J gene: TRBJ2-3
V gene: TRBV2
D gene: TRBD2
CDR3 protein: CASSVGLAGSTDTQYF
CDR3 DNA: TGTGCCAGCAGTGTCGGACTAGCGGGGAGCACAGATACGCAGTATTTT

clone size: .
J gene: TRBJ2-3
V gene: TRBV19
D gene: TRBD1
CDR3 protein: CASRKQGATDTQYF
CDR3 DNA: TGTGCCAGTAGAAAACAGGGGGCCACAGATACGCAGTATTTT

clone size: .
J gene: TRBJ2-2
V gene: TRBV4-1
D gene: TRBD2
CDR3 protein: CASSKRGGLAGENTGELFF
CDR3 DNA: TGCGCCAGCAGCAAAAGGGGTGGTCTAGCGGGCGAAAACACCGGGGAGCTGTTTTTT

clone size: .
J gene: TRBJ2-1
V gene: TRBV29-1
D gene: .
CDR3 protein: CSVRGTGDGAGNEQFF
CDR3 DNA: TGCAGCGTGAGGGGCACAGGGGATGGAGCGGGCAATGAGCAGTTCTTC